One sample yielded the 3 T cell receptor beta chains listed below, sequenced in a study of T cells in Graves' hyperthyroidism and ophthalmopathy. From RNA transcripts, TCR beta CDR3 regions were amplified. First-round RT-PCR with HTBI primers amplified the TCR CDR3 region. Each CDR3 protein is one row after TCRdb ran MiXCR on the multiplex PCR reads. The sample yields around 56,000 distinct CDR3 sequences, roughly 50% seen once. The specimen was blood. The receptors stem from a woman under 40 with Graves' ophthalmopathy.

This clonotype was seen ten or more times. V is TRBV6-1 and J is TRBJ1-5, with 8 bases fitting TRBD1. The germline gives CDR1 MNHNS, CDR2 SASEGT. This CDR3 has 14 amino acids. V trimming: 6 bases; J trimming: 6 bases; junction bases outside the gene matches: 7. This CDR3 reads CASRPGGRRQPQHF. Written as DNA, the CDR3 is TGTGCCAGCAGACCAGGGGGCCGACGTCAGCCCCAGCATTTT.

This clonotype was seen many times. This rearrangement joins TRBV5-5 to TRBJ1-6; TRBD1 agrees at 12 bases. This CDR3 is 16 amino acids long. CDR1 SGHKS and CDR2 YYEKEE come from the germline V gene (reference sequence). The V segment lost 3 bases and the J segment 7 bases; nucleotides outside the gene matches: 5. CDR3: CASSSGGTGGNSPLHF. DNA for the CDR3: TGTGCCAGCAGCTCTGGCGGGACAGGGGGCAATTCACCCCTCCACTTT.

This clonotype was counted many times. The chain is built from TRBV6-5 and TRBJ2-3; 12 positions agree with TRBD2. Germline CDR1 is MNHEY and CDR2 is SVGAGI. The ends lost 5 bases at V and 1 base at J; junction bases unmatched: 7. The CDR3 extends over 17 amino acids. CDR3 protein: CASSALAGGPGTDTQYF. The CDR3 DNA reads TGTGCCAGCAGTGCCCTAGCGGGAGGGCCCGGCACAGATACGCAGTATTTT.